This TCR beta chain was captured by sequencing in a study of blood T cells in healthy people across ages. Points from the study as a whole: Researchers said unsorted PBMCs prevented a conclusive naive versus antigen-experienced comparison.

This clonotype appeared a single time. Its antigen is unknown. Between the trimmed V and J ends, which lost 5 bases and 9 bases, there was a span of 14 bases. The germline gives CDR1 SGHTA, CDR2 FQGTGA. The CDR3 is made up of 14 amino acids. Then a second PCR, running roughly 7 to 11 cycles, was carried out with a sample-barcoded 5' primer and a J-beta primer mix. In TCRdb, the 5' RACE reads were re-called with MiXCR into one record per CDR3 protein. The sample has around 1,100,000 distinct CDR3 sequences; more than 30% are singletons. The chain links TRBV7-3 to TRBJ1-6, with D hard to call. The sequence was collected from a man between 18 and 35 years old in good health. The sequenced sample consisted of blood. CDR3 nucleotides: TGTGCCAGCAGCGAAAACGGGATTCTTTCACCCCTCCACTTT. Translating it yields CASSENGILSPLHF.